This T cell receptor (beta chain) was recorded in a study of T cells in Graves' hyperthyroidism and ophthalmopathy. Study-wide points: Most expanded thyroid clonotypes above 0.001 recurred in blood.

This CDR3 is 13 amino acids long. On this clonotype itself: Its antigen remains unidentified. Relative to the germline gene, one junction end is altered; a read error may explain this.

TCR beta CDR3 sequences were amplified from RNA transcripts. Initially, a first-round RT-PCR of the TCR CDR3 employed the HTBI primer set. TCRdb reprocessed the multiplex PCR reads with MiXCR, giving one entry per CDR3 protein. Here the sample spans a few hundred thousand distinct CDR3 sequences, 15% to 19% being singletons. The sequenced sample was blood. This receptor was taken from a woman aged 25 to 45 with Graves' hyperthyroidism. The chain employs TRBV12-3 or TRBV12-4 and TRBJ1-5; possibly TRBD1 for D (6 bases). The CDR3 DNA reads as TGTGTCAGCTCCAGACAGGAGGAAGTGGCCCAGCATTTT. As protein: CVSSRQEEVAQHF.